The 16 T cell receptor beta chains below were found in one sample sequenced in a study of cytomegalovirus exposure and HLA in healthy donors. Primers included in the PCR were 60 Vbeta and 13 Jbeta primers. Some clones are missing from TCRdb's copy, which holds only in-frame ones; the method was immunoSEQ multiplex PCR. The sample holds 90,000 to 150,000 clones, 7% to 9.5% seen once. Sequenced input: PBMCs. The receptors derive from a woman between 40 and 50 years old in good health and CMV-seropositive.

The J gene is TRBJ1-1, the V gene TRBV5-4; tentatively, D is TRBD1 (6 bases). With 4 bases removed from V and 10 bases from J, the gap between germline ends came to 26 bases. This CDR3 region has 16 residues. Germline values: CDR1 SGHNT, CDR2 YYREEE (reference sequence). CDR3: CASSPRTARDIPSAFF. In DNA form, the CDR3 reads TGTGCCAGCAGCCCCCGGACAGCCCGAGACATTCCATCAGCTTTCTTT.

This clone was detected a few times. The J gene is TRBJ2-7, the V gene TRBV4-1, with 12 nucleotides matching TRBD1. This CDR3 spans 18 amino acids. After removal of 2 bases from V and 4 bases from J, the junction contained 12 bases not matched to a gene. From germline, CDR1 is MGHRA and CDR2 YSYEKL. The CDR3 is CASSQRESGTGGGYEQYF. The CDR3 DNA reads TGCGCCAGCAGCCAACGAGAGTCCGGGACAGGGGGCGGGTACGAGCAGTACTTC.

This clone was detected a few times. The V gene is TRBV6-6, the J gene TRBJ2-7, with D tentatively TRBD1 (5 bases). Germline CDR1 is MNHNY and CDR2 is SVGAGI (reference sequence). Deletions cut 6 bases from V and 6 bases from J, with 9 bases between. The CDR3 covers 11 residues. The CDR3 DNA reads TGTGCCAGCAGAAAGGGGCCCGAGCAGTACTTC. Protein product: CASRKGPEQYF.

The gene calls are TRBV6-1 and TRBJ2-7, with D possibly TRBD2 on 6 matching bases. V gave up 1 base and J gave up 6 bases, with 13 bases separating them. Germline V gene data show CDR1 as MNHNS and CDR2 as SASEGT. The CDR3 loop spans 14 amino acids. The CDR3 protein is CASSEGETGSEQYF. In DNA, the CDR3 is TGTGCCAGCAGTGAAGGGGAGACCGGGAGCGAGCAGTACTTC.

This clone came up a few times. The chain links TRBV30 to TRBJ1-6, with 10 nucleotides matching TRBD1. V shed 4 bases and J 10 bases; nucleotides not matched to a gene: 10. The CDR3 totals 15 residues. In germline, CDR1 is GTSNPN, CDR2 SVGIG (reference sequence). The CDR3 protein is CAWKRGDRGASPLHF. The DNA of the CDR3 is TGTGCCTGGAAAAGGGGGGACAGGGGTGCATCACCCCTCCACTTT.

The table lists this clone with a few counts. J is TRBJ2-7 and V is TRBV4-2, with 7 bases identical to TRBD2. The V and J ends lost 1 base and 3 bases, in that order; junction bases with no gene match: 6. The V gene's germline CDR1 is LGHNA and CDR2 YNFKEQ. This CDR3 is 15 amino acids long. The CDR3 protein is CASSQVGLDNYEQYF. In nucleotides, the CDR3 is TGTGCCAGCAGCCAAGTAGGACTAGATAACTACGAGCAGTACTTC.

This rearrangement joins TRBV20-1 to TRBJ1-1; D not certain. In germline, CDR1 is DFQATT, CDR2 SNEGSKA (reference sequence). There are 11 residues in the CDR3. V lost 5 bases to trimming and J lost 1 base, with 5 bases between them. The CDR3 DNA follows: TGCAGTGCTGCGGGGAACACTGAAGCTTTCTTT. Translation: CSAAGNTEAFF.

This rearrangement joins TRBV7-3 to TRBJ2-5; the match to TRBD2 covers 11 bases. Judging by the DNA end, TRBJ2-7 fits better; the J call may be wrong. This CDR3 has 15 amino acids. Germline lookup yields CDR1 SGHTA and CDR2 FQGTGA. The CDR3 DNA reads as TGTGCCAGCAGCTTATCTAGCGGGGGGCCCTACGAGCAGTACTTC. Residues: CASSLSSGGPYEQYF.

This clone was seen more than once but under ten times. At the DNA level, this CDR3 is encoded by other sequences in the same sample as well. The CDR3 spells CASSLALQGEAFF. CDR3 DNA: TGTGCCAGCAGCTTAGCGCTTCAGGGTGAAGCTTTCTTT. This sequence joins TRBV7-2 and TRBJ1-1; D may be TRBD1 (5 bases). In germline, CDR1 is SGHTA, CDR2 FQGNSA. Trimming removed 0 bases from V and 7 bases from J, with 9 bases in between. There are 13 residues in the CDR3. The variable domain in full, with the rest retrieved from reference TRBV7-2 and TRBJ1-1, is GAGVSQSPSNKVTEKGKDVELRCDPISGHTALYWYRQSLGQGLEFLIYFQGNSAPDKSGLPSDRFSAERTGGSVSTLTIQRTQQEDSAVYLCASSLALQGEAFFGQGTRLTVV.

The chain couples TRBV27 to TRBJ1-4; TRBD1 aligns across 8 bases. Germline-derived CDR1 and CDR2 are MNHEY and SMNVEV (reference sequence). The ends lost 6 bases at V and 9 bases at J; junction bases unmatched: 3. The CDR3 totals 12 residues. In DNA, the CDR3 is TGTGCCAGCAGACAGGGGGAGAAAAAACTGTTTTTT. Translating gives CASRQGEKKLFF.

The chain couples TRBV19 to TRBJ1-6, with D tentatively TRBD1 (6 bases). Germline CDR1 is LNHDA and CDR2 is SQIVND (reference sequence). The CDR3 is 15 amino acids. The V gene lost 5 bases and the J gene lost 10 bases, with 18 bases spanning the gap. The DNA of the CDR3 is TGTGCCAGTAGTTTCTCACAGGGAAGTGGGTCACCCCTCCACTTT. This translates into CASSFSQGSGSPLHF.

This clone was seen a few times. The chain carries TRBV9 and TRBJ2-1; 8 nucleotides align to TRBD2. Germline V lookup: CDR1 SGDLS, CDR2 YYNGEE. This CDR3 region has 15 residues. Unmatched junction bases numbered 8, after V lost 0 bases and J lost 9 bases. CDR3 sequence reads: CASSVASSSGGEQFF. Written as DNA, the CDR3 is TGTGCCAGCAGCGTAGCTTCCAGCAGCGGGGGTGAGCAGTTCTTC.

This rearrangement joins TRBV9 to TRBJ2-3; D is unresolved. The CDR3 runs to 15 residues. Germline loops: CDR1 SGDLS, CDR2 YYNGEE. V was pared by 4 bases and J by 0 bases, with 12 bases between. CDR3 sequence: CASSPPISSTDTQYF. The CDR3 nucleotides are TGTGCCAGCAGCCCGCCTATCTCTAGCACAGATACGCAGTATTTT. Looking up the rest from reference TRBV9 and TRBJ2-3 gives the full variable domain: DSGVTQTPKHLITATGQRVTLRCSPRSGDLSVYWYQQSLDQGLQFLIQYYNGEERAKGNILERFSAQQFPDLHSELNLSSLELGDSALYFCASSPPISSTDTQYFGPGTRLTVL.

The CDR3 loop is CASVGGGPYEQYF. DNA of the CDR3: TGTGCCAGCGTAGGGGGCGGCCCCTACGAGCAGTACTTC. The chain carries TRBV28 and TRBJ2-7, with 7 bases lining up with TRBD1. The length of the CDR3 is 13 residues. With 8 bases clipped from V and 2 bases from J, the junction kept 6 bases outside the gene matches. Germline lookup yields CDR1 MDHEN and CDR2 SYDVKM. The whole variable domain, remainder taken from reference TRBV28 and TRBJ2-7, is DVKVTQSSRYLVKRTGEKVFLECVQDMDHENMFWYRQDPGLGLRLIYFSYDVKMKEKGDIPEGYSVSREKKERFSLILESASTNQTSMYLCASVGGGPYEQYFGPGTRLTVT.

The CDR3 is CASSVTGGISSFF. CDR3 nucleotides: TGTGCCAGCAGCGTGACAGGGGGCATCTCGTCTTTCTTT. This sequence joins TRBV2 and TRBJ1-1; 10 bases match TRBD1. The CDR3 runs to 13 residues. Germline values: CDR1 SNHLY, CDR2 FYNNEI. With V trimmed by 6 bases and J by 12 bases, 10 bases remained unmatched. The full variable domain, rest sourced from reference TRBV2 and TRBJ1-1, is EPEVTQTPSHQVTQMGQEVILRCVPISNHLYFYWYRQILGQKVEFLVSFYNNEISEKSEIFDDQFSVERPDGSNFTLKIRSTKLEDSAMYFCASSVTGGISSFFGQGTRLTVV.

The chain joins TRBV2 to TRBJ2-2, with D perhaps TRBD1 (5 bases). This CDR3 spans 15 amino acids. The V gene lost 7 bases and the J gene lost 0 bases, with 12 bases spanning the gap. In germline, CDR1 is SNHLY, CDR2 FYNNEI. CDR3 loop: CASTTQASNTGELFF. Here the CDR3 DNA reads TGTGCCAGCACCACACAGGCATCGAACACCGGGGAGCTGTTTTTT.